A selection of T cell receptor beta chains follows, all from one sample in a study of blood T cell repertoires in COVID-19. TCRdb's copy holds only in-frame clones and misses some; the assay was immunoSEQ multiplex PCR. This table holds about 75,000 clones, 75% to 90% found once. The source material was peripheral blood. The receptors come from a human donor in a cohort sampled during active COVID-19. Both conserved end residues are trimmed from each CDR3. The D gene is left open where the match is weak. Clone size is shown for a subset of rows, as once, few, many or a class of expanded clone.

j_call | v_call | clone_size | d_call | cdr3_aa
TRBJ2-5 | TRBV7-9 | - | TRBD2 | ASSKGTSFSETQY
TRBJ2-7 | TRBV5-1 | - | TRBD1 | ASSLGQGAREQY
TRBJ2-7 | TRBV28 | - | - | ASSPGRSYEQY
TRBJ1-2 | TRBV7-9 | - | - | ASTGRGRLPNYGYT
TRBJ2-1 | TRBV9 | - | TRBD2 | ASSFGTSGHNEQF
TRBJ1-2 | TRBV4-2 | - | - | ASSQETASNYGYT
TRBJ2-7 | TRBV15 | - | - | ATSTQGRTYEQY
TRBJ1-1 | TRBV14 | - | - | ASSLLRTDTEAF
TRBJ2-7 | TRBV5-1 | - | TRBD1 | ASRSGTGGSYEQY
TRBJ2-7 | TRBV5-5 | - | TRBD1 | ASSAGTGPIYEQY
TRBJ1-5 | TRBV7-2 | - | - | ASSLELFNRNQH
TRBJ2-7 | TRBV3-1/TRBV3-2 | - | TRBD2 | ASSQDASGTSSYEQY
TRBJ1-1 | TRBV9 | - | - | ASSRELNTEAF
TRBJ1-4 | TRBV27 | - | TRBD1 | ASSRTGGNEKLF
TRBJ2-7 | TRBV5-6 | once | TRBD1 | ASSVGTGDYEQY
TRBJ1-2 | TRBV7-9 | - | - | ASSGGPGDNYGYT